This TCR beta chain was recorded in a study of CD8 T cells in ankylosing spondylitis. TCRdb reprocessed the 5' RACE reads via MiXCR and lists one record per CDR3 protein. Of about 340,000 distinct CDR3 sequences in the sample, about 15% were seen once. This clonotype was seen ten or more times. The CDR3 has 12 amino acids. The V end lost 2 bases, the J end lost 10 bases, and 12 bases lay between the germline ends. J is TRBJ2-7 and V is TRBV12-3 or TRBV12-4, with D unclear. The source material was blood, either unsorted or a sorted T cell fraction (not recorded which). The receptor's source is a male donor with ankylosing spondylitis or in good health (not recorded which). CDR3: CASSLTPTLQYF. CDR3 in DNA: TGTGCCAGCAGTTTAACCCCCACTCTTCAGTACTTC.